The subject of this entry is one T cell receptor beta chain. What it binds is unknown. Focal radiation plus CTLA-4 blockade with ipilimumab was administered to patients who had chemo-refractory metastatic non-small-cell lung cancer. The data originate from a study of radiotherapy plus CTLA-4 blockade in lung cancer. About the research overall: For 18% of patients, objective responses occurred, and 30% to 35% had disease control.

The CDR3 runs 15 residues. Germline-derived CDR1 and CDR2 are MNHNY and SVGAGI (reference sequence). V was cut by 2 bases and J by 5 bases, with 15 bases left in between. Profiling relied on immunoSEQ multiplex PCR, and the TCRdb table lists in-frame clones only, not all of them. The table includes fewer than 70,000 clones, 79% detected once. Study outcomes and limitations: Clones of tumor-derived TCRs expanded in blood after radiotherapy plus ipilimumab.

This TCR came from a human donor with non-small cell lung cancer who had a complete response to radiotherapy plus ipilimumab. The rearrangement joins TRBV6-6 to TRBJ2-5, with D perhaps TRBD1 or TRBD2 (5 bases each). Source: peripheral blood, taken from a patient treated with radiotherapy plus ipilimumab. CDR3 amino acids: CASSYGSDPGETQYF. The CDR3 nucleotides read TGTGCCAGCAGTTACGGGAGCGATCCAGGGGAGACCCAGTACTTC.